A selection of T cell receptor beta chains follows, all from one sample in a study of blood T cell repertoires in COVID-19. Profiled with immunoSEQ multiplex PCR; TCRdb holds only in-frame clones, not every one. The sample lists some 290,000 clones, around 90% occurring once. Sequenced: peripheral blood. The receptors stem from a woman in her 50s who had recovered from COVID-19. Both conserved end residues are trimmed from each CDR3. Size tells how often a clone was seen (once, few, many) or the class of an expanded clone, and some rows leave it out.

v_gene,j_gene,abundance,CDR3aa
TRBV9,TRBJ2-2,.,ASSLWQGEVGELF
TRBV7-2,TRBJ2-5,.,ASSMHGSGSKDGETQY
TRBV28,TRBJ2-4,.,ASHPRFATKNIQY
TRBV6-5,TRBJ2-1,.,ASNEDRATYNEQF
TRBV15,TRBJ2-3,.,ATSSLGRTGVSDTQY
TRBV7-8,TRBJ2-3,.,ASSVLGLAGSRHTQY
TRBV7-9,TRBJ2-2,many,ASSLGDRNTGELF
TRBV13,TRBJ1-2,.,ASSLGTGVHYGYT
TRBV28,TRBJ2-7,.,ASSLRPTSGAYEQY
TRBV7-9,TRBJ1-6,.,ASTLQGVGSPLH
TRBV3-1/TRBV3-2,TRBJ1-2,.,ASSHPGQGAYGYT
TRBV7-9,TRBJ2-2,once,ASSSPRDTPSELF
TRBV28,TRBJ2-4,.,ASSLRGGKNIQY
TRBV10-3,TRBJ2-7,.,AISDTVPSYEQY
TRBV15,TRBJ1-5,.,ATSRDPRVVGNQPQH
TRBV11-2,TRBJ2-1,.,ASSHAREQF
TRBV5-1,TRBJ1-1,few,ASSLLYRESEAF
TRBV7-2,TRBJ2-3,.,ASSRTSNPDTQY
TRBV6-5,TRBJ2-1,.,ASIGGRNEQF
TRBV7-2,TRBJ2-7,.,ASSLFGEAYEQY
TRBV5-1,TRBJ1-2,.,ASTWRTGEGGGYT
TRBV6-5,TRBJ1-5,.,ASRTGQEVVQPQH
TRBV5-8,TRBJ2-5,.,ASSLGLAAETQY
TRBV7-9,TRBJ1-5,.,ASSLGTGAQPQH
TRBV27,TRBJ1-1,once,ASSYTGANTEAF
TRBV19,TRBJ2-5,.,ASSISHGETQY
TRBV20-1,TRBJ2-1,.,SASRLAGGDGEQF
TRBV3-1/TRBV3-2,TRBJ2-7,few,ASSLYPSGGGEQY
TRBV29-1,TRBJ1-2,.,SVDWGPYGYT
TRBV18,TRBJ2-5,.,ASSPPTIGGQETQY
TRBV7-3,TRBJ2-5,.,ASSASGGAFETQY
TRBV9,TRBJ2-3,once,ASSVAAGGGTDTQY
TRBV2,TRBJ2-7,.,ASSGFGGAYEQY
TRBV6-5,TRBJ2-3,.,ASSSGTSTDTQY
TRBV14,TRBJ2-3,.,ASSQDAGAPTDTQY
TRBV10-3,TRBJ2-6,once,AIRGQGSSGANVLT
TRBV5-1,TRBJ2-5,few,ASSKDPQETQY
TRBV5-1,TRBJ2-7,.,ASSSGQGIPLYEQY
TRBV4-3,TRBJ2-6,.,ASSPDSSGANVLT
TRBV30,TRBJ1-5,.,AWSVLGESNQPQH